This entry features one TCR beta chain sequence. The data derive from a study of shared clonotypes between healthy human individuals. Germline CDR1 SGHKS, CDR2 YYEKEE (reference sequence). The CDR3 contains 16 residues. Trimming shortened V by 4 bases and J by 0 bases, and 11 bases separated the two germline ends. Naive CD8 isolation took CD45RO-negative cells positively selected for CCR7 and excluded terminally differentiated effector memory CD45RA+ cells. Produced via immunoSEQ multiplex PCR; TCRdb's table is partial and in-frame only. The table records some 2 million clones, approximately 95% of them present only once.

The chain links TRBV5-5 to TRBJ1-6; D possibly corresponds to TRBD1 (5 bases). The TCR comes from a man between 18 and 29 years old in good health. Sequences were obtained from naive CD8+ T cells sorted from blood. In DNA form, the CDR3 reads TGTGCCAGCAGCGCACAGGTGAGCTCCTATAATTCACCCCTCCACTTT. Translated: CASSAQVSSYNSPLHF.